The clone carrying this T cell receptor beta chain was recorded a few times. Between the trimmed V and J ends, which lost 4 bases and 3 bases, there was a span of 17 bases. Germline V gene sequence: CDR1 SGDLS, CDR2 YYNGEE. This CDR3 is built from 15 residues. These data originate in a study of patients and donors after allogeneic stem cell transplantation. TCRdb called the RT-PCR reads again in MiXCR, with one record for every CDR3 protein. The sample comprises more than 850,000 distinct CDR3 sequences, more than 15% of which are singletons, and 5% to 7.5% rests with the top ten. The specimen was blood, either unsorted or a sorted T cell fraction (not recorded which). J is TRBJ2-7 and V is TRBV9; D is possibly TRBD1 or TRBD2 (7 bases each). This clonotype originated in a human donor who was either an allogeneic HSCT recipient or a stem cell or donor lymphocyte infusion donor (not recorded which). It is not recorded whose cells these are; they may come from a transplant donor. The CDR3 spells CASSPGLRGGYEQYF. The CDR3 DNA reads TGTGCCAGCAGCCCGGGGCTCAGGGGGGGCTACGAGCAGTACTTC.